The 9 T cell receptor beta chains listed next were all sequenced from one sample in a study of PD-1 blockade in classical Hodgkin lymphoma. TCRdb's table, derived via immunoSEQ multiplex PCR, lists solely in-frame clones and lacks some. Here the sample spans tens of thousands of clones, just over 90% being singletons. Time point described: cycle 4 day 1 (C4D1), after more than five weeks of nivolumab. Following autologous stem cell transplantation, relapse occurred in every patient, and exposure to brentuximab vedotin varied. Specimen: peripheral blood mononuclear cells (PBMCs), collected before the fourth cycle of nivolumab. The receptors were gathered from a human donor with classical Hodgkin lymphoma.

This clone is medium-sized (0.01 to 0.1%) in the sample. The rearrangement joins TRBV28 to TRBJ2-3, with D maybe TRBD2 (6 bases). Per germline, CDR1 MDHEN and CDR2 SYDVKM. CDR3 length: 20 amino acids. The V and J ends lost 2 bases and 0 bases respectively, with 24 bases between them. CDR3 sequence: CASSLGASAETRISTDTQYF. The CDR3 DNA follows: TGTGCCAGCAGTTTAGGGGCTAGCGCCGAAACGCGAATTAGCACAGATACGCAGTATTTT.

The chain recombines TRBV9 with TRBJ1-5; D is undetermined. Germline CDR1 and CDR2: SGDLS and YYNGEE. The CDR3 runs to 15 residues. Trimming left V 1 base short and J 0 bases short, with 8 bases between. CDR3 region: CASSVYGDSNQPQHF. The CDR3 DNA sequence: TGTGCCAGCAGCGTATATGGTGATAGCAATCAGCCCCAGCATTTT. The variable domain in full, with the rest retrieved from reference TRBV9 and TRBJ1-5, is DSGVTQTPKHLITATGQRVTLRCSPRSGDLSVYWYQQSLDQGLQFLIQYYNGEERAKGNILERFSAQQFPDLHSELNLSSLELGDSALYFCASSVYGDSNQPQHFGDGTRLSIL.

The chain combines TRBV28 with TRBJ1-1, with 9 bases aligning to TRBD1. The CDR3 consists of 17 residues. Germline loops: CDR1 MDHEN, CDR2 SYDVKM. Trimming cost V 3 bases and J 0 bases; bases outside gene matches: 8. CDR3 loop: CASSFWTGVSMNTEAFF. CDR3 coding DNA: TGTGCCAGCAGTTTTTGGACAGGGGTTTCTATGAACACTGAAGCTTTCTTT. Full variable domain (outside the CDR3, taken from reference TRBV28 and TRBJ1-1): DVKVTQSSRYLVKRTGEKVFLECVQDMDHENMFWYRQDPGLGLRLIYFSYDVKMKEKGDIPEGYSVSREKKERFSLILESASTNQTSMYLCASSFWTGVSMNTEAFFGQGTRLTVV.

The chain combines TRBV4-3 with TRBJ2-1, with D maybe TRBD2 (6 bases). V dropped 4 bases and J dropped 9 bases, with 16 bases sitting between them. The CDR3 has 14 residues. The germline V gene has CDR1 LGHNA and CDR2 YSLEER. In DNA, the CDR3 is TGCGCCAGCAGCCCAAGCTCTAGCGAGGGTGAGCAGTTCTTC. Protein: CASSPSSSEGEQFF.

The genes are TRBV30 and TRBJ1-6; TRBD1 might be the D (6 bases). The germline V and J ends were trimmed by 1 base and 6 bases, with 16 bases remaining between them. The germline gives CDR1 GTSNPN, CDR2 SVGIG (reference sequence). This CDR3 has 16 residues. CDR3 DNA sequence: TGTGCCTGGAGTGGCACAGGGAGTTCGGGTAATTCACCCCTCCACTTT. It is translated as CAWSGTGSSGNSPLHF. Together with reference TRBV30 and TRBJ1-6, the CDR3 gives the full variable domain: SQTIHQWPATLVQPVGSPLSLECTVEGTSNPNLYWYRQAAGRGLQLLFYSVGIGQISSEVPQNLSASRPQDRQFILSSKKLLLSDSGFYLCAWSGTGSSGNSPLHFGNGTRLTVT.

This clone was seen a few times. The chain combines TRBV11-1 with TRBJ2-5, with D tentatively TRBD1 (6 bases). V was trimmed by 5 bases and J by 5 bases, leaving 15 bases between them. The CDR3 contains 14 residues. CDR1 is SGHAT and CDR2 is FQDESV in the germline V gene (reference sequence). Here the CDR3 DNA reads TGTGCCAGCAGCCCCAAGTGGGGGCCGGAGACCCAGTACTTC. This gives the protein CASSPKWGPETQYF.

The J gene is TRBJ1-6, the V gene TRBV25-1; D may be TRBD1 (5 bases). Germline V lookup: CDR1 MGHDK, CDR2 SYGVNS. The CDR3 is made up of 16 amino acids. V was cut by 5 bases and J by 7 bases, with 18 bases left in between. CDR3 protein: CASSPSKGAANSPLHF. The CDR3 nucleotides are TGTGCCAGCAGTCCCTCCAAAGGGGCTGCAAATTCACCCCTCCACTTT.

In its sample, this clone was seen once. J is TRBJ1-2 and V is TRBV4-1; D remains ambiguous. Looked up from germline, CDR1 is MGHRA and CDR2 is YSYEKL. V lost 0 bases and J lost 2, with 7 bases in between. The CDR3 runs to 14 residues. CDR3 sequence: CASSQDGGNYGYTF. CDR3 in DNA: TGCGCCAGCAGCCAAGATGGCGGGAACTATGGCTACACCTTC.

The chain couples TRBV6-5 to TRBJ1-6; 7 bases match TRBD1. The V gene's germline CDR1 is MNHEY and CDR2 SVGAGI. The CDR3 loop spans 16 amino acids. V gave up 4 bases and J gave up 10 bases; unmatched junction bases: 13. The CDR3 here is CASSSLLRQGRSPLHF. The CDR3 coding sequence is TGTGCCAGCAGTTCCTTACTCCGACAGGGAAGATCACCCCTCCACTTT.